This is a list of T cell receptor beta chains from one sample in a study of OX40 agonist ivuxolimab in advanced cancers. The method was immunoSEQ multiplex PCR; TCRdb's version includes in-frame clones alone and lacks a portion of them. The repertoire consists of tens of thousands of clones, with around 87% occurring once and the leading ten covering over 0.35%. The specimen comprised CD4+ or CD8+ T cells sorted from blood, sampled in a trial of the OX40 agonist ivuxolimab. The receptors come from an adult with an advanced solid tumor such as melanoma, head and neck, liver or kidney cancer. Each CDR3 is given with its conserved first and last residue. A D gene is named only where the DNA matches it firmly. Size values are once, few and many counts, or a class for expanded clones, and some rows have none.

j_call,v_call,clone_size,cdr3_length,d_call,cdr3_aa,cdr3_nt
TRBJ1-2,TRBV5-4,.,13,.,CASSLTENYGYTF,TGTGCCAGCAGCCTGACAGAAAACTATGGCTACACCTTC
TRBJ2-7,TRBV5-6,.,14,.,CASSLGRVMAGANF,TGTGCCAGCAGCTTGGGTCGGGTAATGGCGGGGGCCAACTTC
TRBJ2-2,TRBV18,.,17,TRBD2,CASSPSGISLGTGELFF,TGTGCCAGCTCACCAAGCGGGATTAGCCTTGGTACCGGGGAGCTGTTTTTT
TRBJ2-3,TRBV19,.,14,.,CASSMDSQINTQYF,TGTGCCAGTAGTATGGACTCTCAAATAAATACGCAGTATTTT
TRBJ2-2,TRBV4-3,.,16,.,CASSQVRGADTGELFF,TGCGCCAGCAGCCAAGTACGGGGGGCCGACACCGGGGAGCTGTTTTTT
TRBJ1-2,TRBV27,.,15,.,CASRLDRDTNYGYTF,TGTGCCAGCAGGCTCGATCGGGACACTAACTATGGCTACACCTTC
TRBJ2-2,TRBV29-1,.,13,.,CSVEVQGHGELFF,TGCAGCGTTGAAGTACAGGGTCACGGGGAGCTGTTTTTT
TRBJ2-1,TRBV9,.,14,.,CASSGSGIYNEQFF,TGTGCCAGCAGCGGTAGCGGAATCTACAATGAGCAGTTCTTC
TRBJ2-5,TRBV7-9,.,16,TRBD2,CASSFGTSGGEETQYF,TGTGCCAGCAGCTTCGGGACTAGCGGGGGCGAGGAGACCCAGTACTTC
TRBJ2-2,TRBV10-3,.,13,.,CAITQEGTGELFF,TGTGCCATCACTCAGGAGGGAACCGGGGAGCTGTTTTTT
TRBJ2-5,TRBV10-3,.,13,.,CAISGSGEETQYF,TGTGCCATCAGTGGGTCGGGGGAGGAGACCCAGTACTTC
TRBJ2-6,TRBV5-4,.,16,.,CASSQGPTSGANVLTF,TGTGCCAGCAGCCAAGGACCGACCTCTGGGGCCAACGTCCTGACTTTC
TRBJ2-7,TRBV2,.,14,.,CASRPGLGSYEQYF,TGTGCCAGCAGACCGGGACTTGGCTCCTACGAGCAGTACTTC
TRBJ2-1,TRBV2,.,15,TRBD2,CASSELAGSYNEQFF,TGTGCCAGCAGTGAACTAGCGGGGTCCTACAATGAGCAGTTCTTC
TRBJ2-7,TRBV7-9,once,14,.,CASSVGQNSYEQYF,TGTGCCAGCAGCGTCGGACAGAACTCCTACGAGCAGTACTTC
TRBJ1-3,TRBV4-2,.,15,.,CASSQDRVTGNTIYF,TGTGCCAGCAGCCAAGATCGGGTGACTGGAAACACCATATATTTT
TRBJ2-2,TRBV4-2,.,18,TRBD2,CASSPRGGLAGAPGELFF,TGTGCCAGCAGCCCGAGGGGAGGGTTAGCGGGAGCGCCCGGGGAGCTGTTTTTT
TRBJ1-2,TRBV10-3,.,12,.,CAISETGYGYTF,TGTGCCATCAGTGAAACGGGCTATGGCTACACCTTC
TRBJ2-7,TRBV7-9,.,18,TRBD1,CASSPHARETGGGYEQYF,TGTGCCAGCAGCCCCCACGCCCGAGAGACAGGGGGCGGGTACGAGCAGTACTTC
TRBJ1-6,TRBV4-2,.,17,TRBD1,CASSQYPLGQPDSPLHF,TGTGCCAGCAGCCAGTACCCCTTGGGACAGCCTGATTCACCCCTCCACTTT
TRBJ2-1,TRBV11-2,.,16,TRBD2,CASSPSGGPGGGEQFF,TGTGCCAGCAGCCCTAGCGGGGGGCCAGGTGGCGGTGAGCAGTTCTTC
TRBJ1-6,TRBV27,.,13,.,CASSFDGPSPLHF,TGTGCCAGCAGTTTTGACGGGCCTTCGCCCCTCCACTTT
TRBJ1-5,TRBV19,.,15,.,CASSIPGPAHQPQHF,TGTGCCAGTAGTATACCCGGCCCGGCTCATCAGCCCCAGCATTTT
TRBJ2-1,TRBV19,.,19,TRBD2,CASSITPRTSGGSYNEQFF,TGTGCCAGTAGTATTACCCCCCGGACTAGCGGGGGATCCTACAATGAGCAGTTCTTC
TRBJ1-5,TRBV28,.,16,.,CASSPPGGVSNQPQHF,TGTGCCAGCAGTCCCCCGGGCGGTGTTAGCAATCAGCCCCAGCATTTT
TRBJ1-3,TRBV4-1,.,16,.,CASSQVLRNSGNTIYF,TGCGCCAGCAGCCAAGTATTGAGAAACTCTGGAAACACCATATATTTT
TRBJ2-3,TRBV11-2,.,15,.,CASSPTQSSTDTQYF,TGTGCCAGCAGCCCAACACAGTCTAGCACAGATACGCAGTATTTT
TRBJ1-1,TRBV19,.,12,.,CASSLSNTEAFF,TGTGCCAGTAGTTTGTCGAACACTGAAGCTTTCTTT
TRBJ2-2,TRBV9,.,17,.,CASSVGEGHLRTGELFF,TGTGCCAGCAGCGTAGGAGAGGGACACTTACGTACCGGGGAGCTGTTTTTT
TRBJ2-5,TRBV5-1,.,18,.,CASSLVAPPGRGEETQYF,TGCGCCAGCAGCTTGGTTGCCCCACCTGGGAGGGGGGAGGAGACCCAGTACTTC
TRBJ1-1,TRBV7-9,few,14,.,CASSFTGGNTEAFF,TGTGCCAGCAGCTTTACGGGGGGGAACACTGAAGCTTTCTTT
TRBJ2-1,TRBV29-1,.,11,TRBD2,CSVSGGAEQFF,TGCAGCGTTAGCGGGGGGGCCGAGCAGTTCTTC
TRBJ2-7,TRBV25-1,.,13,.,CATPFFFVYEQYF,TGTGCCACCCCTTTTTTTTTCGTCTACGAGCAGTACTTC
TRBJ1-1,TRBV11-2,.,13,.,CASSSPRDGEAFF,TGTGCCAGCAGCTCGCCCCGGGACGGTGAAGCTTTCTTT
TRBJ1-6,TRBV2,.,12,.,CAGRQWNSPLHF,TGTGCCGGCCGGCAGTGGAATTCACCCCTCCACTTT
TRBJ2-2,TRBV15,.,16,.,CATSREYWANTGELFF,TGTGCCACCAGCAGAGAATATTGGGCGAACACCGGGGAGCTGTTTTTT
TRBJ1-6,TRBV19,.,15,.,CASSQVEGMTSPLHF,TGTGCCAGTAGTCAGGTTGAAGGGATGACTTCACCCCTCCACTTT
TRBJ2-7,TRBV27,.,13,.,CASSFRGAGEQYF,TGTGCCAGCAGTTTCCGGGGTGCAGGCGAGCAGTACTTC
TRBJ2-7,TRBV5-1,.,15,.,CASSLGQGVSYEQYF,TGCGCCAGCAGCTTGGGTCAGGGTGTATCCTACGAGCAGTACTTC
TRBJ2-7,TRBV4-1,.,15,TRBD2,CASSPTGLAVYEQYF,TGCGCCAGCAGCCCAACGGGACTAGCGGTATACGAGCAGTACTTC
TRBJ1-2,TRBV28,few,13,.,CASRSGLNYGYTF,TGTGCCAGCAGGTCGGGGTTGAACTATGGCTACACCTTC
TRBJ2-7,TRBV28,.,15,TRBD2,CASSLPGTSGYEQYF,TGTGCCAGCAGTTTGCCCGGGACTAGCGGGTACGAGCAGTACTTC
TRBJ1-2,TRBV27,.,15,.,CASRASGTGTGGYTF,TGTGCCAGCCGAGCCTCCGGGACGGGGACGGGTGGCTACACCTTC
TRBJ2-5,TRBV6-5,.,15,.,CASSYFRGQQETQYF,TGTGCCAGCAGTTACTTTCGCGGACAGCAAGAGACCCAGTACTTC
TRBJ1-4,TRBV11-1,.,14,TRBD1,CASRTGQGDEKLFF,TGTGCCAGCAGAACGGGACAGGGTGATGAAAAACTGTTTTTT
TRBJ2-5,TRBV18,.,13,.,CASSGPGQETQYF,TGTGCCAGCTCAGGCCCTGGGCAAGAGACCCAGTACTTC
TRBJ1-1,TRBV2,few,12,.,CAGGRMNTEAFF,TGTGCCGGCGGAAGGATGAACACTGAAGCTTTCTTT